One sample yielded the 16 T cell receptor beta chains listed below, sequenced in a study of OX40 agonist ivuxolimab in advanced cancers. Libraries were constructed by the immunoSEQ multiplex PCR assay. TCRdb obtained this table from immuneACCESS and retained in-frame rearrangements with V and J assigned. These tables miss some clones; where compared with another copy, unresolved V genes account for less than half of the shortfall, and the remainder is unexplained. This sample holds 68,000 or so clones; roughly 85% were observed only once. The ten largest clones add up to 8% to 10% of the sample. Sequences were derived from CD4+ or CD8+ T cells sorted from blood, sampled in a trial of the OX40 agonist ivuxolimab. The receptors come from an adult with an advanced solid tumor such as melanoma, head and neck, liver or kidney cancer.

The chain carries TRBV29-1 and TRBJ2-7; TRBD1 aligns across 12 bases. Germline loops: CDR1 SQVTM, CDR2 ANQGSEA. V shed 4 bases and J 5 bases; nucleotides not matched to a gene: 9. The CDR3 runs 15 residues. CDR3 protein: CSVASPGQGANEQYF. In nucleotides, the CDR3 is TGCAGCGTTGCTTCCCCGGGACAGGGGGCAAACGAGCAGTACTTC.

The rearrangement links TRBV7-9 to TRBJ1-4; 7 bases are a match to TRBD1. V trimming: 2 bases; J trimming: 4 bases; junction bases outside the gene matches: 4. Germline V gene data show CDR1 as SEHNR and CDR2 as FQNEAQ (reference sequence). This CDR3 has 15 amino acids. The CDR3 sequence is CASSLPRDSNEKLFF. Written as DNA, the CDR3 is TGTGCCAGCAGCTTACCCCGGGACAGTAATGAAAAACTGTTTTTT.

This chain connects TRBV18 to TRBJ2-6; D call uncertain. The CDR3 is 13 amino acids. The germline V and J ends were trimmed by 7 bases and 0 bases, with 4 bases remaining between them. Germline V gene data show CDR1 as KGHSH and CDR2 as LQKENI. The CDR3 nucleotides read TGTGCCAGCTTTTACTCTGGGGCCAACGTCCTGACTTTC. This sequence encodes CASFYSGANVLTF.

V gene TRBV6-1 combines with J gene TRBJ1-5; perhaps TRBD1 as D (6 bases). CDR1 and CDR2 (germline): MNHNS, SASEGT. Trimming took off 11 bases at V and 9 bases at J, with 17 bases between the two ends. CDR3 length equals 12 residues. CDR3 sequence reads: CALGGGPGPQHF. The CDR3 DNA follows: TGTGCCCTTGGGGGCGGACCCGGGCCCCAGCATTTT.

The V and J genes are TRBV6-5 and TRBJ1-2; D remains ambiguous. The CDR3 covers 12 residues. Trimming pared 2 bases from V and 3 bases from J, leaving 4 bases between. CDR1 is MNHEY and CDR2 is SVGAGI in the germline V gene. The CDR3 DNA is TGTGCCAGCAGTTACGCAGACTATGGCTACACCTTC. Its protein product is CASSYADYGYTF.

This chain joins TRBV15 and TRBJ2-5; D unresolved. CDR3 length equals 16 residues. V was shortened by 5 bases and J by 5 bases, with 21 bases between the two germline ends. Germline V gene lookup returns CDR1 LNHNV and CDR2 YYDKDF (reference sequence). The DNA for the CDR3 is TGTGCCACCAGCCCAAGGCTGAAGGCTGGGATTGAGACCCAGTACTTC. Encoded protein: CATSPRLKAGIETQYF.

The V gene is TRBV6-5, the J gene TRBJ2-3; the D gene could be TRBD1 or TRBD2 (5 bases each). CDR1 and CDR2 from the germline V gene are MNHEY and SVGAGI. Trimming stripped 5 bases from V and 0 bases from J, with 12 bases between. The CDR3 has 15 amino acids. The CDR3 loop is CASSARDGSTDTQYF. DNA of the CDR3: TGTGCCAGCAGTGCCCGGGACGGAAGCACAGATACGCAGTATTTT.

The chain employs TRBV27 and TRBJ1-2; D remains unclear. The CDR3 is made up of 13 amino acids. V was clipped by 7 bases and J by 2 bases, with 11 bases between them. CDR1 is MNHEY and CDR2 is SMNVEV in the germline V gene (reference sequence). The chain's CDR3 is CASKGPLNYGYTF. The DNA for the CDR3 is TGTGCCAGCAAAGGGCCGCTGAACTATGGCTACACCTTC.

V gene TRBV7-2 combines with J gene TRBJ2-1; D is unresolved. V was shortened by 2 bases and J by 9 bases, with 5 bases between the two germline ends. This CDR3 has 11 amino acids. In germline, CDR1 is SGHTA, CDR2 FQGNSA. The DNA of the CDR3 is TGTGCCAGCAGCTTATTGATTGAGCAGTTCTTC. It translates to CASSLLIEQFF.

V is TRBV7-3 and J is TRBJ1-1, with 9 bases fitting TRBD1. Germline assignment: CDR1 SGHTA and CDR2 FQGTGA. The CDR3 spans 14 residues. Trimming took 4 bases from V and 5 from J; bases not matched to a gene: 5. The CDR3 reads CASSSTGGGTEAFF. The CDR3 DNA is TGTGCCAGCAGCTCGACAGGGGGTGGGACTGAAGCTTTCTTT.

Only one count was recorded for this clone. The V call is TRBV29-1, the J call TRBJ2-7, with TRBD1 matching 11 bases. This CDR3 contains 16 residues. Germline CDR1 is SQVTM and CDR2 is ANQGSEA. V lost 4 bases, J lost 5 bases, and 13 bases stayed unmatched. The CDR3 sequence: CSVVGLPGQGVHEQYF. The CDR3 bases are TGCAGCGTTGTAGGTTTACCGGGACAGGGGGTCCACGAGCAGTACTTC.

The chain links TRBV5-4 to TRBJ1-1; D not certain. This CDR3 has 13 amino acids. The germline V gene has CDR1 SGHNT and CDR2 YYREEE (reference sequence). Trimming shortened V by 4 bases and J by 4 bases, and 11 bases separated the two germline ends. The DNA of the CDR3 is TGTGCCAGCAGCAAGCAGTCCAGCACTGAAGCTTTCTTT. It yields the protein CASSKQSSTEAFF.

The rearrangement links TRBV20-1 to TRBJ2-1; D uncertain. The germline gives CDR1 DFQATT, CDR2 SNEGSKA (reference sequence). The CDR3 totals 10 residues. The V end lost 5 bases, the J end lost 10 bases, and 9 bases lay between the germline ends. The CDR3 DNA is TGCAGTGCTGGGTTTATCGAGCAGTTCTTC. Its translation is CSAGFIEQFF.

The chain employs TRBV5-6 and TRBJ2-1, with D possibly TRBD2 on 6 matching bases. The CDR3 totals 16 residues. Germline-derived CDR1 and CDR2 are SGHDT and YYEEEE. The V end was cut by 5 bases, the J end by 6 bases, with 21 bases between. CDR3 protein: CASRELARGSGNEQFF. DNA of the CDR3: TGTGCCAGCAGAGAACTTGCCCGGGGGTCCGGCAATGAGCAGTTCTTC.

This clone was counted between two and nine times. This rearrangement joins TRBV4-1 to TRBJ1-1; maybe TRBD1 (5 bases). This CDR3 is 15 amino acids long. Trimming removed 0 bases from V and 10 bases from J, with 18 bases in between. Per the germline V gene, CDR1 is MGHRA and CDR2 is YSYEKL. The DNA of the CDR3 is TGCGCCAGCAGCCAAGATAGGGCCCGGGGCTTCTTAGCTTTCTTT. This translates into CASSQDRARGFLAFF.

This clone was seen a few times. The J gene is TRBJ1-6, the V gene TRBV29-1; no firm D call. Per germline, CDR1 SQVTM and CDR2 ANQGSEA. Trimming removed 4 bases from V and 5 bases from J, with 12 bases in between. The CDR3 sequence is 14 residues long. In DNA form, the CDR3 reads TGCAGCGTTGGACGAGCCGAAAATAATTCACCCCTCCACTTT. It translates to CSVGRAENNSPLHF.